This T cell receptor beta chain was sequenced during a study of T-cell memory formation after mild COVID-19. TCRdb analysed the 5' RACE reads with MiXCR anew, one entry per CDR3 protein. The data contain about 400,000 distinct CDR3 sequences, more than 15% of them singletons. The trim removed 6 bases at V and 10 bases at J, leaving 11 bases unmatched. The CDR3 covers 12 residues. The germline V gene encodes CDR1 SQVTM and CDR2 ANQGSEA. Sequencing was done on a sample of PBMCs or a T cell subset sorted from them (not recorded which). This TCR derives from a man aged 18 to 30 who had mild COVID-19 (a few samples of this study predate the infection). Cell type and time point are not known. V gene TRBV29-1 combines with J gene TRBJ1-1; 7 positions match TRBD1. CDR3 sequence: CSVLPFQGGAFF. The CDR3 DNA reads as TGCAGCGTACTACCTTTTCAGGGGGGAGCTTTCTTT. Drawing the rest from reference TRBV29-1 and TRBJ1-1, the complete variable domain is SAVISQKPSRDICQRGTSLTIQCQVDSQVTMMFWYRQQPGQSLTLIATANQGSEATYESGFVIDKFPISRPNLTFSTLTVSNMSPEDSSIYLCSVLPFQGGAFFGQGTRLTVV.